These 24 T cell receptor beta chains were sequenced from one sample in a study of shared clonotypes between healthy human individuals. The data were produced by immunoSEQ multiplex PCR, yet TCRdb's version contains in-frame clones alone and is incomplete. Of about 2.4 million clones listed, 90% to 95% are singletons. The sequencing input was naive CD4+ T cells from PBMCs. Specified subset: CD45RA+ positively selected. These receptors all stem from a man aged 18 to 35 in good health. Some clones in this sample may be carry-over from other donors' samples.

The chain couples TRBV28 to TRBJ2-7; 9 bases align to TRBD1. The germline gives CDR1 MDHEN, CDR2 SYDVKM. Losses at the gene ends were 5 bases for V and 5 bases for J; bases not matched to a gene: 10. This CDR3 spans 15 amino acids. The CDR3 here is CASSGRDRVIDEQYF. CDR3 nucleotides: TGTGCCAGCAGTGGCCGGGACAGGGTCATTGACGAGCAGTACTTC. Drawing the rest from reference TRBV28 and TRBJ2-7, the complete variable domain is DVKVTQSSRYLVKRTGEKVFLECVQDMDHENMFWYRQDPGLGLRLIYFSYDVKMKEKGDIPEGYSVSREKKERFSLILESASTNQTSMYLCASSGRDRVIDEQYFGPGTRLTVT.

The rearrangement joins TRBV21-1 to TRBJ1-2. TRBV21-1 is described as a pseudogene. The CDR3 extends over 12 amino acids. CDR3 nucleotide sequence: TGTGCCAGCAGCAAAGTCTACTATGGCTACACCTTC. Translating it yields CASSKVYYGYTF.

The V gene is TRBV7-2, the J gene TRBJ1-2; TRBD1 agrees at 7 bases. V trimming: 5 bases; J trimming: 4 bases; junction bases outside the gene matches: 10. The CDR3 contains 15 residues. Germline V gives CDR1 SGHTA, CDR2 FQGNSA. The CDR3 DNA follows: TGTGCCAGCAGCAAAATAGGGGGCGCGGGCTATGGCTACACCTTC. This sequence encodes CASSKIGGAGYGYTF.

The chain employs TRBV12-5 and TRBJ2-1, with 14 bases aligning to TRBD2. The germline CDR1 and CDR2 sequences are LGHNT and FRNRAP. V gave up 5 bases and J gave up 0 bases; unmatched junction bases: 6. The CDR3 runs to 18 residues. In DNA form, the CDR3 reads TGTGCTAGTGGTCTGGGACTAGCGGGAGCCACCTCCTACAATGAGCAGTTCTTC. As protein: CASGLGLAGATSYNEQFF.

The CDR3 sequence is CASDRGNTGELFF. The CDR3 DNA sequence: TGTGCCAGTGACAGGGGTAATACCGGGGAGCTGTTTTTT. The chain has TRBV6-1 and TRBJ2-2, with TRBD1 matching over 8 bases. Germline V gene lookup returns CDR1 MNHNS and CDR2 SASEGT. This CDR3 is 13 amino acids long. With V trimmed by 9 bases and J by 5 bases, 5 bases remained unmatched.

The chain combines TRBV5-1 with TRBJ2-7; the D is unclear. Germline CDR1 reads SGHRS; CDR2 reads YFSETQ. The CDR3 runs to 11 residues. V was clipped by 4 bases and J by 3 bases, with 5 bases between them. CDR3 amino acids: CASSNFYEQYF. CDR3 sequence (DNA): TGCGCCAGCAGCAACTTCTACGAGCAGTACTTC.

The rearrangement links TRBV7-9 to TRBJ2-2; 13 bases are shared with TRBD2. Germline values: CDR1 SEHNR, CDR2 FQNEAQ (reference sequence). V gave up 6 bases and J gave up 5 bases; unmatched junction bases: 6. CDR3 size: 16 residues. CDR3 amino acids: CASRPGLAGATGELFF. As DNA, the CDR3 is TGTGCCAGCAGACCAGGACTAGCGGGAGCGACCGGGGAGCTGTTTTTT.

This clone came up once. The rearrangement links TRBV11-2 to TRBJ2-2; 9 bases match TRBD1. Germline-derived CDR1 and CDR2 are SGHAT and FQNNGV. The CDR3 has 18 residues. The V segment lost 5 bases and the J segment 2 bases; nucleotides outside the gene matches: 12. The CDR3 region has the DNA TGTGCCAGCAGCCAACCGGGACAGGGTCTTAGCAACACCGGGGAGCTGTTTTTT. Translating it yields CASSQPGQGLSNTGELFF.

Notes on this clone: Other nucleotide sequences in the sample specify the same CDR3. The CDR3 loop is CASSFAGMNTEAFF. Written as DNA, the CDR3 is TGCGCCAGCAGCTTTGCCGGAATGAACACTGAAGCTTTCTTT. The chain recombines TRBV5-1 with TRBJ1-1; D gene ambiguous. V lost 2 bases to trimming and J lost 0 bases, with 8 bases between them. Germline CDR1 SGHRS, CDR2 YFSETQ. CDR3 size: 14 residues.

This CDR3 reads CASNPESLGNTIYF. The DNA for the CDR3 is TGTGCCAGCAACCCAGAGTCTCTAGGGAACACCATATATTTT. The rearrangement joins TRBV28 to TRBJ1-3; D ambiguous. CDR1 is MDHEN and CDR2 is SYDVKM in the germline V gene. This CDR3 spans 14 amino acids. V dropped 7 bases and J dropped 7 bases, with 17 bases sitting between them.

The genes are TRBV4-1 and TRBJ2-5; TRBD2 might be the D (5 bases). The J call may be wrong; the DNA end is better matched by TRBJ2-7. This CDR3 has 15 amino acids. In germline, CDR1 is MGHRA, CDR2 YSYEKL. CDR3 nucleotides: TGCGCCAGCAGCCAAGATGTAGCGATGGTGTACGAGCAGTACTTC. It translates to CASSQDVAMVYEQYF.

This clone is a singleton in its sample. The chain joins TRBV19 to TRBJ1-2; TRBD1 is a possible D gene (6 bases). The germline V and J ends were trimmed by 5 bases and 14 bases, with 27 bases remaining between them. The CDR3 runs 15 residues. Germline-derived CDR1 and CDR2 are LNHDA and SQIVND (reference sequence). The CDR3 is CASSSRSAPGERETF. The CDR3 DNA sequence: TGTGCCAGTAGTTCCCGTTCAGCCCCAGGGGAACGGGAAACCTTC.

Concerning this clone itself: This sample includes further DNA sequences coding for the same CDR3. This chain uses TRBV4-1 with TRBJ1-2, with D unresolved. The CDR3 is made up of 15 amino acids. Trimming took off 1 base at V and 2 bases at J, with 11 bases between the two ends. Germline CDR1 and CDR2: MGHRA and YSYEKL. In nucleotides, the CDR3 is TGCGCCAGCAGCCAAGGGTCCGGAGAAAACTATGGCTACACCTTC. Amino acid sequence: CASSQGSGENYGYTF.

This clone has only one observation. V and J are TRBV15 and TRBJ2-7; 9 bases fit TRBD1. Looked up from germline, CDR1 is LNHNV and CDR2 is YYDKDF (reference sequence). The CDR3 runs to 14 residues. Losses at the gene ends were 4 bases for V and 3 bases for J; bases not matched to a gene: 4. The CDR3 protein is CATSTRQGGYEQYF. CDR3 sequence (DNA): TGTGCCACCAGCACCCGACAGGGGGGCTACGAGCAGTACTTC. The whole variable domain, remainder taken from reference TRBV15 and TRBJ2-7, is DAMVIQNPRYQVTQFGKPVTLSCSQTLNHNVMYWYQQKSSQAPKLLFHYYDKDFNNEADTPDNFQSRRPNTSFCFLDIRSPGLGDTAMYLCATSTRQGGYEQYFGPGTRLTVT.

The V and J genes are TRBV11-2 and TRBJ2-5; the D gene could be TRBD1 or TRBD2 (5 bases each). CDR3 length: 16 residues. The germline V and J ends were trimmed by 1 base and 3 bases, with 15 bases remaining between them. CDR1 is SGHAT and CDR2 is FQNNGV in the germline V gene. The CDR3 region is CASSLGTGTRKETQYF. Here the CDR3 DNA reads TGTGCCAGCAGCTTAGGAACCGGGACCCGTAAAGAGACCCAGTACTTC.

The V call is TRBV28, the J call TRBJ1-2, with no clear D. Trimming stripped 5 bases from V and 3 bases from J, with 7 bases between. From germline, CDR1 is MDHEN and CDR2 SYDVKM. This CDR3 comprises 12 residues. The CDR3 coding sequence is TGTGCCAGCAGTACGTTACACTATGGCTACACCTTC. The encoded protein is CASSTLHYGYTF.

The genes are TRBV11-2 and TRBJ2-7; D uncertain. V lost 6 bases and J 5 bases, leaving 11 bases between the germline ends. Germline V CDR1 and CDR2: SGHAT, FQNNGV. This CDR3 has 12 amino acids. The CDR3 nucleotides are TGTGCCAGCAGTAAAGAGACCGACGAGCAGTACTTC. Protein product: CASSKETDEQYF.

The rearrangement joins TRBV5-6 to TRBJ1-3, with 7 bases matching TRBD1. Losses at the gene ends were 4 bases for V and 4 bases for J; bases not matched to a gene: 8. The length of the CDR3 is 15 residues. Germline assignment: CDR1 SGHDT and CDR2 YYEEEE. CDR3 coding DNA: TGTGCCAGCAGCCGTCGACAGGGTATAGGAAACACCATATATTTT. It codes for CASSRRQGIGNTIYF.

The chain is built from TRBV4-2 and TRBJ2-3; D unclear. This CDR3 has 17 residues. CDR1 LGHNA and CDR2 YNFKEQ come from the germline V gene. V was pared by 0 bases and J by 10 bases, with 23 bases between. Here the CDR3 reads CASSQDELLDPLDPQYF. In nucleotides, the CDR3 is TGTGCCAGCAGCCAAGATGAGTTGCTAGATCCCTTAGACCCGCAGTATTTT.

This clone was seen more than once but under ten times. CDR3 sequence (DNA): TGTGCCAGCAGCTTAGTGTACACCGGGGAGCTGTTTTTT. This translates into CASSLVYTGELFF. This sequence joins TRBV11-2 and TRBJ2-2; unclear D gene. The CDR3 contains 13 residues. Germline assignment: CDR1 SGHAT and CDR2 FQNNGV. The V gene lost 1 base and the J gene lost 3 bases, with 3 bases spanning the gap.

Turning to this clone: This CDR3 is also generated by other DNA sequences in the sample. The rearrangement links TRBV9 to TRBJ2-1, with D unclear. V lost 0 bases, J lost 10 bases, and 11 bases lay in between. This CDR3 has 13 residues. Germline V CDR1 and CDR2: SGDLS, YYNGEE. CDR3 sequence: CASSVAPGSEQFF. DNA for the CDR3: TGTGCCAGCAGCGTAGCCCCCGGGTCCGAGCAGTTCTTC.

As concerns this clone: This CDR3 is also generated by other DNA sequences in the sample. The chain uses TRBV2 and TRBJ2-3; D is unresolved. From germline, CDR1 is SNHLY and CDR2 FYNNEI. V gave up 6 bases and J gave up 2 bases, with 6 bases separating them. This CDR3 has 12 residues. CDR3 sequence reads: CASRRTTDTQYF. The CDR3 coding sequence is TGTGCCAGCAGGAGAACCACAGATACGCAGTATTTT.

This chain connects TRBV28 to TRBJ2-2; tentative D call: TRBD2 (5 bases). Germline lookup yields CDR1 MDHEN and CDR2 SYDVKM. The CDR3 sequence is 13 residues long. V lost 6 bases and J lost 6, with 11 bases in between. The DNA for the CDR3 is TGTGCCAGCAGCGTCCGGGGTCCCGGGGAGCTGTTTTTT. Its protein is CASSVRGPGELFF.

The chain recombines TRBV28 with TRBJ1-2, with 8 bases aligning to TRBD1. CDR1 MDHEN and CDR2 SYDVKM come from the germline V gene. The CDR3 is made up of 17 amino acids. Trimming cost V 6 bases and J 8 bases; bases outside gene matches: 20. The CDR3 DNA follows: TGTGCCAGCAGCCAGCCTCGGGGGGACAGGTCCCTGAGAGGCTACACCTTC. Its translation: CASSQPRGDRSLRGYTF.